Presented here are 21 T cell receptor beta chains from one specimen sequenced in a study of blood T cell repertoires in COVID-19. Assay used: immunoSEQ multiplex PCR; TCRdb lists only in-frame clones, some missing. The sample shows about 200,000 clones, 86% of them seen only once. Sample: peripheral blood. These receptors came from a woman aged 45-59 years with acute or convalescent COVID-19.

The rearrangement uses TRBV6-2 or TRBV6-3 and TRBJ2-7, with D uncertain. V was pared by 2 bases and J by 0 bases, with 11 bases between. Per the germline V gene, CDR1 is MNHEY and CDR2 is SVGEGT. The CDR3 is 15 amino acids. CDR3 sequence reads: CASSYNDGYSYEQYF. The CDR3 DNA reads TGTGCCAGCAGTTACAATGACGGGTACTCCTACGAGCAGTACTTC.

The chain has TRBV7-9 and TRBJ1-2; TRBD1 is a possible D gene (6 bases). The germline V and J ends were trimmed by 5 bases and 2 bases, with 15 bases remaining between them. The CDR3 sequence is 15 residues long. The germline gives CDR1 SEHNR, CDR2 FQNEAQ (reference sequence). The CDR3 nucleotides are TGTGCCAGCAGCCCTCTCCCTGGACAGAACTATGGCTACACCTTC. Residues: CASSPLPGQNYGYTF.

This clone is a singleton in its sample. The chain uses TRBV29-1 and TRBJ2-5; TRBD1 agrees at 8 bases. From germline, CDR1 is SQVTM and CDR2 ANQGSEA. The CDR3 runs 12 residues. The J segment lost 2 bases and the V segment lost 7 bases, leaving 3 bases of the junction unmatched. The CDR3 DNA is TGCAGCGGGCACAGGGGGCAAGAGACCCAGTACTTC. Its protein product is CSGHRGQETQYF.

The chain employs TRBV2 and TRBJ2-3; D is unclear. The CDR3 totals 15 residues. With 4 bases removed from V and 0 bases from J, the gap between germline ends came to 11 bases. Germline CDR1 is SNHLY and CDR2 is FYNNEI. The DNA for the CDR3 is TGTGCCAGCAGTGGCAGGTTTACTAGCACAGATACGCAGTATTTT. Amino acids: CASSGRFTSTDTQYF.

The J gene is TRBJ2-1, the V gene TRBV18; TRBD2 agrees at 8 bases. V lost 2 bases, J lost 9 bases, and 6 bases stayed unmatched. CDR1 is KGHSH and CDR2 is LQKENI in the germline V gene. This CDR3 comprises 14 residues. CDR3 amino acids: CASSPMSAGAEQFF. In DNA form, the CDR3 reads TGTGCCAGCTCACCAATGTCAGCGGGAGCTGAGCAGTTCTTC.

CDR3 sequence: CASSLVALNEKLFF. The CDR3 nucleotides are TGTGCCAGCAGCTTAGTGGCACTAAATGAAAAACTGTTTTTT. The genes are TRBV11-3 and TRBJ1-4; D call uncertain. This CDR3 is 14 amino acids long. Trimming took off 1 base at V and 5 bases at J, with 8 bases between the two ends. From germline, CDR1 is SGHNT and CDR2 YENEEA.

As DNA, the CDR3 is TGTGCCAGCTCACGCCGGGGGGACAAGCCCTACGAGCAGTACTTC. It translates to CASSRRGDKPYEQYF. The chain combines TRBV18 with TRBJ2-7; D is perhaps TRBD2 (7 bases). This CDR3 comprises 15 residues. In germline, CDR1 is KGHSH, CDR2 LQKENI. Trimming took off 4 bases at V and 2 bases at J, with 15 bases between the two ends. Full variable domain (missing parts from reference TRBV18 and TRBJ2-7): NAGVMQNPRHLVRRRGQEARLRCSPMKGHSHVYWYRQLPEEGLKFMVYLQKENIIDESGMPKERFSAEFPKEGPSILRIQQVVRGDSAAYFCASSRRGDKPYEQYFGPGTRLTVT.

V and J are TRBV29-1 and TRBJ2-7; TRBD1 matches 9 bases. CDR3 length: 12 residues. CDR1 and CDR2 from the germline V gene are SQVTM and ANQGSEA. V lost 7 bases and J lost 6; bases outside the gene matches: 7. As DNA, the CDR3 is TGCAGCGGAGGGACAGGGACCGGCGAGCAGTACTTC. Translated, it gives CSGGTGTGEQYF.

The V gene is TRBV7-3, the J gene TRBJ2-5; TRBD2 matches 7 bases. The CDR3 sequence is 16 residues long. Per germline, CDR1 SGHTA and CDR2 FQGTGA. V trimming: 2 bases; J trimming: 4 bases; junction bases outside the gene matches: 10. CDR3 sequence reads: CASSLSGGFERETQYF. Here the CDR3 DNA reads TGTGCCAGCAGCTTATCCGGGGGGTTTGAGCGAGAGACCCAGTACTTC.

This sequence joins TRBV11-2 and TRBJ2-3; 12 positions agree with TRBD2. V shed 4 bases, J shed 7 bases, and the junction held 3 bases outside the gene matches. Looked up from germline, CDR1 is SGHAT and CDR2 is FQNNGV. The CDR3 is 14 amino acids. The CDR3 region has the DNA TGTGCCAGCAGCTCGGGGACTAGCGGGTATACGCAGTATTTT. It encodes CASSSGTSGYTQYF.

The CDR3 spells CASSPQGETNEKLFF. The CDR3 DNA reads as TGTGCCAGCTCACCCCAGGGGGAAACTAATGAAAAACTGTTTTTT. V gene TRBV18 combines with J gene TRBJ1-4; 7 bases are shared with TRBD1. Germline V gene data show CDR1 as KGHSH and CDR2 as LQKENI. The CDR3 sequence is 15 residues long. V shed 3 bases and J 1 base; nucleotides not matched to a gene: 2.

This sequence joins TRBV27 and TRBJ2-7; the match to TRBD2 covers 9 bases. The CDR3 totals 16 residues. Germline assignment: CDR1 MNHEY and CDR2 SMNVEV (reference sequence). Trimming took 2 bases from V and 0 from J; bases not matched to a gene: 5. DNA for the CDR3: TGTGCCAGCAGTTTAGGGCTAGCGGGGAGCTCCTACGAGCAGTACTTC. The encoded protein is CASSLGLAGSSYEQYF.

This rearrangement joins TRBV9 to TRBJ1-1; the match to TRBD1 covers 9 bases. Germline lookup yields CDR1 SGDLS and CDR2 YYNGEE. V shed 4 bases, J shed 4 bases, and the junction held 5 bases outside the gene matches. The CDR3 totals 14 residues. CDR3: CASSTLTGGTEAFF. The CDR3, as DNA: TGTGCCAGCAGCACCCTGACAGGGGGCACTGAAGCTTTCTTT.

This clone was seen just once. The V call is TRBV7-2, the J call TRBJ2-2, with 7 bases lining up with TRBD1. Germline trimming cut 5 bases from V and 3 bases from J; bases unmatched to any gene: 3. This CDR3 has 14 residues. Germline V lookup: CDR1 SGHTA, CDR2 FQGNSA. In nucleotides, the CDR3 is TGTGCCAGCAGCACGGGACAGTACACCGGGGAGCTGTTTTTT. Its protein product is CASSTGQYTGELFF.

This chain joins TRBV6-5 and TRBJ1-4; no reliable D call. The CDR3 loop spans 13 amino acids. Looked up from germline, CDR1 is MNHEY and CDR2 is SVGAGI. V was cut by 7 bases and J by 7 bases, with 13 bases left in between. In DNA, the CDR3 is TGTGCCAGCAAAACTTCGGAGGGTGAAAAACTGTTTTTT. Amino acids: CASKTSEGEKLFF.

V and J are TRBV18 and TRBJ1-1; D is undetermined. Trimming left V 1 base short and J 1 base short, with 10 bases between. Germline V gene sequence: CDR1 KGHSH, CDR2 LQKENI. The CDR3 has 15 residues. The CDR3 protein is CASSPLEGPNTEAFF. The CDR3 region has the DNA TGTGCCAGCTCACCACTAGAGGGTCCGAACACTGAAGCTTTCTTT.

The chain combines TRBV5-4 with TRBJ1-2; D perhaps matches TRBD1 (5 bases). The germline CDR1 and CDR2 sequences are SGHNT and YYREEE (reference sequence). The CDR3 totals 13 residues. With 2 bases removed from V and 7 bases from J, the gap between germline ends came to 12 bases. The CDR3 DNA sequence: TGTGCCAGCAGCTTAAAAGGGGCCCCTGGCTACACCTTC. It translates to CASSLKGAPGYTF.

The chain couples TRBV19 to TRBJ1-5; D possibly corresponds to TRBD1 (6 bases). Per the germline V gene, CDR1 is LNHDA and CDR2 is SQIVND (reference sequence). Trimming pared 1 base from V and 1 base from J, leaving 14 bases between. This CDR3 is 17 amino acids long. In DNA, the CDR3 is TGTGCCAGTAGTATAGGGATGTTCGGGACAAGCAATCAGCCCCAGCATTTT. Its protein product is CASSIGMFGTSNQPQHF.

CDR3 nucleotide sequence: TGTGCCAGCATGTCTTATAGCACAGATACGCAGTATTTT. It yields the protein CASMSYSTDTQYF. The chain joins TRBV6-6 to TRBJ2-3; D unresolved. There are 13 residues in the CDR3. Germline V CDR1 and CDR2: MNHNY, SVGAGI (reference sequence). The V gene lost 7 bases and the J gene lost 0 bases, with 8 bases spanning the gap.

The chain joins TRBV18 to TRBJ1-5; a weak D match, TRBD1 (6 bases). The CDR3 length is 15 residues. Trimming cost V 2 bases and J 5 bases, with 13 bases left between them. Germline V CDR1 and CDR2: KGHSH, LQKENI. In DNA form, the CDR3 reads TGTGCCAGCTCACCAGTTGGGGGGGCGGATCAGCCCCAGCATTTT. Its protein product is CASSPVGGADQPQHF.

The chain employs TRBV9 and TRBJ2-5; D may be TRBD1 (6 bases). The V end was cut by 0 bases, the J end by 5 bases, with 14 bases between. CDR3 length: 15 amino acids. The germline V gene has CDR1 SGDLS and CDR2 YYNGEE. The CDR3, as DNA: TGTGCCAGCAGCGTAGGAATCAGGGGAGAGGAGACCCAGTACTTC. It specifies CASSVGIRGEETQYF.